This T cell receptor beta chain stems from a study of regulatory T cells in long-lasting Graves disease. The time point here: persistent/refractory GD, antithyroid drugs over 5 years with positive TRAb. Generation of the TCR library employed RNA extracted from PBMCs. Investigators prepared the TCR beta libraries by applying iRepertoire HTBI primers and Arm-PCR of CDR3 regions. One entry per CDR3 protein results from TCRdb running MiXCR on the multiplex PCR reads. This sample has 400,000 to 600,000 distinct CDR3 sequences, with 20% to 25% found just once. General study findings and limits: Possibly, accuracy suffered from the small sample size. Patients with persistent disease shared 2,741 public clonotypes, outpacing the 900 to 1,000 shared by new patients. Persistent cases favored TRBV28, TRBJ1-2 and TRBJ2-5.

The CDR3 is made up of 15 amino acids. The germline V gene has CDR1 MDHEN and CDR2 SYDVKM. The V and J ends lost 4 bases and 5 bases, in that order; junction bases with no gene match: 7. The table lists this clonotype with many counts. Its antigen remains unknown. The source of this sequence is a female donor with Graves disease. The sequences come from peripheral blood mononuclear cells (PBMCs), collected when the disease was refractory, from a patient treated with antithyroid drugs. The chain joins TRBV28 to TRBJ1-5, with 8 bases lining up with TRBD1. In DNA, the CDR3 is TGTGCCAGCAGTTCGGAGGACAGGGCCTATCAGCCCCAGCATTTT. This sequence encodes CASSSEDRAYQPQHF. Full variable domain (outside the CDR3, taken from reference TRBV28 and TRBJ1-5): DVKVTQSSRYLVKRTGEKVFLECVQDMDHENMFWYRQDPGLGLRLIYFSYDVKMKEKGDIPEGYSVSREKKERFSLILESASTNQTSMYLCASSSEDRAYQPQHFGDGTRLSIL.